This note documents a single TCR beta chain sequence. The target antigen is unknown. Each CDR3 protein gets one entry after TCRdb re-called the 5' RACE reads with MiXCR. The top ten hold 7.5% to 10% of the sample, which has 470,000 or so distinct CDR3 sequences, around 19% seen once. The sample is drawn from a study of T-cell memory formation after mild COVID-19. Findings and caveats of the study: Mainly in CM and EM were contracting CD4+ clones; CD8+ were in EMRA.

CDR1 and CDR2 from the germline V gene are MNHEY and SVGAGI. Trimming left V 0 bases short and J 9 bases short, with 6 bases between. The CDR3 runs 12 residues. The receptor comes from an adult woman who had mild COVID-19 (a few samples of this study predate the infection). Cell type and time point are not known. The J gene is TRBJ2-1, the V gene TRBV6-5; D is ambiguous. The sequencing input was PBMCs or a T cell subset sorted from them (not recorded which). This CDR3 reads CASSYSRLEQFF. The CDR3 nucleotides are TGTGCCAGCAGTTACTCGCGTCTTGAGCAGTTCTTC.